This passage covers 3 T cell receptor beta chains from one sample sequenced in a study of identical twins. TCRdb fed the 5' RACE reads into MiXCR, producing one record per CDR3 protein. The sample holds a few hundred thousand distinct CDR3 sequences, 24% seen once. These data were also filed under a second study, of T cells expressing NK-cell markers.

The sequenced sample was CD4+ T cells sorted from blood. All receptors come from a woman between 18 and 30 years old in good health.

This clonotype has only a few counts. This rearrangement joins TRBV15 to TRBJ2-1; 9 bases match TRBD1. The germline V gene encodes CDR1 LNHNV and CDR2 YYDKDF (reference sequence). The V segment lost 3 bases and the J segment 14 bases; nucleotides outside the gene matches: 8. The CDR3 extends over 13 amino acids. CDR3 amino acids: CATSSTLTGGKFF. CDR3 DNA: TGTGCCACCAGCAGTACATTGACAGGGGGGAAGTTCTTC.

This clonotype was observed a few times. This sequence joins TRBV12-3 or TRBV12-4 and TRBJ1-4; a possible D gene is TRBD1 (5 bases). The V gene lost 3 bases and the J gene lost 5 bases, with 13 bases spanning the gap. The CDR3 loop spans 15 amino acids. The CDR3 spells CASSFSARENEKLFF. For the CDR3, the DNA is TGTGCCAGCAGTTTTTCGGCCAGGGAAAATGAAAAACTGTTTTTT.

In DNA, the CDR3 is TGTGCCAGCGAAGATTTGATGGGGGCGGTCAATTCACCCCTCCACTTT. It translates to CASEDLMGAVNSPLHF. The V call is TRBV6-1, the J call TRBJ1-6; D is possibly TRBD1 (6 bases). Trimming removed 8 bases from V and 7 bases from J, with 21 bases in between. Germline V gene data show CDR1 as MNHNS and CDR2 as SASEGT. The CDR3 has 16 amino acids.